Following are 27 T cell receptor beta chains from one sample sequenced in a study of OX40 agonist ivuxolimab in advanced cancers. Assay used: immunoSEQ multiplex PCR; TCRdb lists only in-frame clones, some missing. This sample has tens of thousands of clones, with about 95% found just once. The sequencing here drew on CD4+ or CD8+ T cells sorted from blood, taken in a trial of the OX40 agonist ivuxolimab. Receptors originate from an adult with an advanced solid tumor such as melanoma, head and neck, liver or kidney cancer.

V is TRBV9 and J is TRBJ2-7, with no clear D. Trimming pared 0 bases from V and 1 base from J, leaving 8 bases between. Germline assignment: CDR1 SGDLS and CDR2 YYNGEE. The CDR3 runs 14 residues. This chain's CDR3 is CASSVGGQSYEQYF. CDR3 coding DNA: TGTGCCAGCAGCGTAGGTGGGCAGTCCTACGAGCAGTACTTC.

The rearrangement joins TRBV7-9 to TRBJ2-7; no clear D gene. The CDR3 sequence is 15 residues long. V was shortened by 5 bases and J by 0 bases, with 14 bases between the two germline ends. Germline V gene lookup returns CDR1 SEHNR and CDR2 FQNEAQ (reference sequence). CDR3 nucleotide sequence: TGTGCCAGCAGCCGCTCTCTGGTGAGCTCCTACGAGCAGTACTTC. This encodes CASSRSLVSSYEQYF. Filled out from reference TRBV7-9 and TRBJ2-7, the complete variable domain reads DTGVSQNPRHKITKRGQNVTFRCDPISEHNRLYWYRQTLGQGPEFLTYFQNEAQLEKSRLLSDRFSAERPKGSFSTLEIQRTEQGDSAMYLCASSRSLVSSYEQYFGPGTRLTVT.

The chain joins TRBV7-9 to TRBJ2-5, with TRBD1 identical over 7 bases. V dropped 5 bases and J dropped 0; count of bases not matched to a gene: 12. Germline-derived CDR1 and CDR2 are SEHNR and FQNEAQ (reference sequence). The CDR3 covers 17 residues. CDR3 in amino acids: CASSNSGTDFYQETQYF. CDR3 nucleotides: TGTGCCAGCAGCAACTCTGGGACAGACTTTTACCAAGAGACCCAGTACTTC.

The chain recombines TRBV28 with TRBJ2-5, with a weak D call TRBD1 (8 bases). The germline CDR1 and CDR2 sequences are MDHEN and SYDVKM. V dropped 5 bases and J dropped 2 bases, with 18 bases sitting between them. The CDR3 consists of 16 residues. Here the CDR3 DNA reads TGTGCCAGCAGTCCTCGGACAGGGAGGGGGCAAGAGACCCAGTACTTC. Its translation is CASSPRTGRGQETQYF.

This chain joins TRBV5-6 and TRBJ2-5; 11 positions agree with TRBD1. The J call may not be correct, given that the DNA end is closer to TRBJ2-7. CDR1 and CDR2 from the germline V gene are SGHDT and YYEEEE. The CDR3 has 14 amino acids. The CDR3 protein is CASIGQGASYEQYF. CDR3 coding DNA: TGTGCCAGCATCGGACAGGGGGCTTCCTACGAGCAGTACTTC.

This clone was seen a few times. For the CDR3, the DNA is TGTGCCAGCGGACGGTACTCTGGAAACACCATATATTTT. This translates into CASGRYSGNTIYF. The chain couples TRBV2 to TRBJ1-3, with D hard to call. The germline V gene encodes CDR1 SNHLY and CDR2 FYNNEI. V lost 8 bases, J lost 0 bases, and 8 bases lay in between. This CDR3 has 13 amino acids.

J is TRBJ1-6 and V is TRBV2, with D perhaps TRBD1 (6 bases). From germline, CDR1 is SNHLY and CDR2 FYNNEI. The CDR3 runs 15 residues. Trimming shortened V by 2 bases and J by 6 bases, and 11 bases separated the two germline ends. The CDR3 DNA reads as TGTGCCAGCAGTGAATGGACAGAAAGTAATTCACCCCTCCACTTT. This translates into CASSEWTESNSPLHF.

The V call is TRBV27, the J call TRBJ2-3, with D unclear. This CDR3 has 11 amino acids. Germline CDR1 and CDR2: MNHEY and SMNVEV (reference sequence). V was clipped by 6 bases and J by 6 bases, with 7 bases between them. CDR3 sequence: CASSVGDTQYF. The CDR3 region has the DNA TGTGCCAGCAGCGTAGGGGATACGCAGTATTTT.

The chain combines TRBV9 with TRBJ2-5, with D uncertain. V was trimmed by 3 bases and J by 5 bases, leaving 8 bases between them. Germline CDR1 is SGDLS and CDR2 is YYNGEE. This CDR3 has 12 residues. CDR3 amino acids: CASSASGETQYF. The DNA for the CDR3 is TGTGCCAGCAGCGCGTCCGGGGAGACCCAGTACTTC. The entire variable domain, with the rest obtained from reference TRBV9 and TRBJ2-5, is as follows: DSGVTQTPKHLITATGQRVTLRCSPRSGDLSVYWYQQSLDQGLQFLIQYYNGEERAKGNILERFSAQQFPDLHSELNLSSLELGDSALYFCASSASGETQYFGPGTRLLVL.

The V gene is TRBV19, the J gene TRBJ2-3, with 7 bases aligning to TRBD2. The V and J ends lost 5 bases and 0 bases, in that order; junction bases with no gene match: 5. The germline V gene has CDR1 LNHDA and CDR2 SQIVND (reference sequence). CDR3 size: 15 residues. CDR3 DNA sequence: TGTGCCAGTAGTCCTTCTAGCGGTAGCACAGATACGCAGTATTTT. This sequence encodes CASSPSSGSTDTQYF.

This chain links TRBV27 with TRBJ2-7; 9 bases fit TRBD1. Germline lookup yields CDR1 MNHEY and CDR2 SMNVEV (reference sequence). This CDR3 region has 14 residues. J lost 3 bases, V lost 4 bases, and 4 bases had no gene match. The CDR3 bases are TGTGCCAGCAGTTCGGGACAGGGAAACTACGAGCAGTACTTC. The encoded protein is CASSSGQGNYEQYF.

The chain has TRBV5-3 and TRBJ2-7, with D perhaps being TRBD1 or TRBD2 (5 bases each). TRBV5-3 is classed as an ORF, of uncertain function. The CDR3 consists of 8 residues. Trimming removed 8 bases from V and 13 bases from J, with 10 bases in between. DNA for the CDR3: TGTGCCAGCAGTTGGGACTACTTC. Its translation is CASSWDYF.

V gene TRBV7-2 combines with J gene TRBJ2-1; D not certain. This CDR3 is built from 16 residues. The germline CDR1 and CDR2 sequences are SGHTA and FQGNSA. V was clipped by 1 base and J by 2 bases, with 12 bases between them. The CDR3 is CASSLDPRPPYNEQFF. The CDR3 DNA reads TGTGCCAGCAGCTTAGACCCCCGACCCCCCTACAATGAGCAGTTCTTC.

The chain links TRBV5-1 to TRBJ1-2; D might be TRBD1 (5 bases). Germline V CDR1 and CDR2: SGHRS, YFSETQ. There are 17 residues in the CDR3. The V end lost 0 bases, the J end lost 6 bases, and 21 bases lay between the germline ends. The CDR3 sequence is CASSLVRGGLSGNGYTF. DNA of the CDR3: TGCGCCAGCAGCTTGGTCCGGGGCGGACTCTCGGGAAATGGCTACACCTTC.

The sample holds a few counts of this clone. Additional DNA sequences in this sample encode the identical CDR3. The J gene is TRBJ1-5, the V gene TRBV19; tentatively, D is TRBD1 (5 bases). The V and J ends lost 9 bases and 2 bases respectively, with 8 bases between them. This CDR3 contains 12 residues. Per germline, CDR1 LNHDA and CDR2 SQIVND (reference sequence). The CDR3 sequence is CASREGNQPQHF. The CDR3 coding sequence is TGTGCCAGCAGGGAAGGCAATCAGCCCCAGCATTTT.

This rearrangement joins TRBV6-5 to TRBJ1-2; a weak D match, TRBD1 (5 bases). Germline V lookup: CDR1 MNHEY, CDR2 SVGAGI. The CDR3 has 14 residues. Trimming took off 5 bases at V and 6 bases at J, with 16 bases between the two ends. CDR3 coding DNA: TGTGCCAGCAGTCATAGGGGCCTCTTGGATGGCTACACCTTC. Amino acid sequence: CASSHRGLLDGYTF.

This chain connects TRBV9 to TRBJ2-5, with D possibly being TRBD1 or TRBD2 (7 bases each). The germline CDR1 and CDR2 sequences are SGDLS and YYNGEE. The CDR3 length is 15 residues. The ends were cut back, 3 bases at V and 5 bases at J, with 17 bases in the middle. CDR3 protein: CASSAEGGGRETQYF. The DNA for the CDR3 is TGTGCCAGCAGCGCCGAGGGAGGGGGCCGGGAGACCCAGTACTTC. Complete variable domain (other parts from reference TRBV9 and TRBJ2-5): DSGVTQTPKHLITATGQRVTLRCSPRSGDLSVYWYQQSLDQGLQFLIQYYNGEERAKGNILERFSAQQFPDLHSELNLSSLELGDSALYFCASSAEGGGRETQYFGPGTRLLVL.

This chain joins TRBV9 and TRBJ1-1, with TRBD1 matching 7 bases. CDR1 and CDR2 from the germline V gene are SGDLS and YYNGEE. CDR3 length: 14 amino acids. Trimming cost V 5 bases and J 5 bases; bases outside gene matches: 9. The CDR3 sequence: CASRPGGGGTEAFF. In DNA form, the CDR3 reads TGTGCCAGCAGACCAGGAGGGGGCGGGACTGAAGCTTTCTTT.

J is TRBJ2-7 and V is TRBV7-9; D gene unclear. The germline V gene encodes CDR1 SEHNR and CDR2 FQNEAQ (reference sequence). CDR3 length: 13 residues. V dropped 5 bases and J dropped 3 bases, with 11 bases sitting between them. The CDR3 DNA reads TGTGCCAGCAGCGCTTCGCGGTACTACGAGCAGTACTTC. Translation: CASSASRYYEQYF.

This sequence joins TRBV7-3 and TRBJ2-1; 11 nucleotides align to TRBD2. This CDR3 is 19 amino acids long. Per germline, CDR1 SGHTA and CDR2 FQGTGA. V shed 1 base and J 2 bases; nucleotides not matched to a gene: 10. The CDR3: CASSLNSLLAGGPYNEQFF. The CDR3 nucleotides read TGTGCCAGCAGCTTAAATTCTCTGCTAGCGGGGGGACCCTACAATGAGCAGTTCTTC.

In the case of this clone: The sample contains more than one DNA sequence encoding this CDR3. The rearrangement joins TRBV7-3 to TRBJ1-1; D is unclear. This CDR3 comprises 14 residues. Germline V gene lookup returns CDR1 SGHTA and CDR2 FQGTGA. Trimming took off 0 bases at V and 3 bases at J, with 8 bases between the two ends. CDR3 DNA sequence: TGTGCCAGCAGCTTAACGGGCAGCGACACTGAAGCTTTCTTT. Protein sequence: CASSLTGSDTEAFF.

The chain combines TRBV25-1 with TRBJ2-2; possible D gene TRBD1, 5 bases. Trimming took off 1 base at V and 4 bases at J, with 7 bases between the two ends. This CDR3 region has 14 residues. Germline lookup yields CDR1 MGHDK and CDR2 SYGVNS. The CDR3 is CASSELQGTGELFF. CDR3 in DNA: TGTGCCAGCAGTGAATTGCAGGGCACCGGGGAGCTGTTTTTT.

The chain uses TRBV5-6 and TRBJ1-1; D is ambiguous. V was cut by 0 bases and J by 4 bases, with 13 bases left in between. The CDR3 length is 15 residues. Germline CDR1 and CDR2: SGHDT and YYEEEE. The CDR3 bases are TGTGCCAGCAGCTTGGACCCGGGCCTCAGCACTGAAGCTTTCTTT. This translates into CASSLDPGLSTEAFF.

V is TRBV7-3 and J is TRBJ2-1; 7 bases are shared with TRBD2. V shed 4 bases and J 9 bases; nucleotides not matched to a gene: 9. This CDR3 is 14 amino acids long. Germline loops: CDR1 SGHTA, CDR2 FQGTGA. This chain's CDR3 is CASSSGAGASEQFF. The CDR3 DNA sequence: TGTGCCAGCAGCTCCGGGGCGGGAGCGTCTGAGCAGTTCTTC.

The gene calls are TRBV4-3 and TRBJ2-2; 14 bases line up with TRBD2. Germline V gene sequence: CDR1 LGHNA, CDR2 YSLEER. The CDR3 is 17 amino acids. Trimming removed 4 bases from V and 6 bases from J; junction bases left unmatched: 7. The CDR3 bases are TGCGCCAGCAGCCCGACTAGCGGGAGGGGGTGGGCCGGGGAGCTGTTTTTT. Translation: CASSPTSGRGWAGELFF.

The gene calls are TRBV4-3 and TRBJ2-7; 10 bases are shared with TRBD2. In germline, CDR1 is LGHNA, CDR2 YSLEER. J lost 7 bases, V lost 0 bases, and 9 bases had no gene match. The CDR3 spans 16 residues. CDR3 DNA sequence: TGCGCCAGCAGCCAAGATTTAAGCGGGAGGGCCTGGGAGCAGTACTTC. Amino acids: CASSQDLSGRAWEQYF.

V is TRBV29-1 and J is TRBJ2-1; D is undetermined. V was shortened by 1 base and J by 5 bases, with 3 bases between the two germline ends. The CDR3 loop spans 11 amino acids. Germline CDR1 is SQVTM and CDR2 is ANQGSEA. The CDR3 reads CSVEVNNEQFF. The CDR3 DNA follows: TGCAGCGTTGAAGTTAACAATGAGCAGTTCTTC.